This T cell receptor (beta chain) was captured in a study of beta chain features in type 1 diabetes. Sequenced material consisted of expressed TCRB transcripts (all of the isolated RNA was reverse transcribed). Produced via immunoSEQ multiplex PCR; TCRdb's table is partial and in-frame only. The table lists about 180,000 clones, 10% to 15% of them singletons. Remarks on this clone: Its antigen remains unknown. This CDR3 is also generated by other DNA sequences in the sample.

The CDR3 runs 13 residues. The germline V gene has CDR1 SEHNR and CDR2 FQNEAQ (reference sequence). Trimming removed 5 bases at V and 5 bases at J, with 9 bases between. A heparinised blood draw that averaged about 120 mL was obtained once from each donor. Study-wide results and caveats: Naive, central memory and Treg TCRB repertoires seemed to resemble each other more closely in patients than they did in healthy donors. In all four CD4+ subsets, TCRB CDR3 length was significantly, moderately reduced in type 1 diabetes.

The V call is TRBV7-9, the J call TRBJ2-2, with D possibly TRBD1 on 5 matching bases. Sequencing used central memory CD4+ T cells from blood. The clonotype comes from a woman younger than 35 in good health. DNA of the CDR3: TGTGCCAGCAGCCCCCAGGGTACCGGGGAGCTGTTTTTT. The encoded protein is CASSPQGTGELFF.